Sequencing of this TCR beta chain was carried out in a study of T-cell reconstitution after alpha-beta-depleted transplantation in children. There are a few counts of this clonotype. Its antigen is still unknown. Germline CDR1 reads SNHLY; CDR2 reads FYNNEI. This CDR3 is built from 11 residues. The ends were cut back, 6 bases at V and 5 bases at J, with 7 bases in the middle. Study conclusions and caveats: Where some patients showed high TCRbeta diversity at day 60, it came from recipient T cells and thymic progenitors that had survived. Alpha-beta T cells about two months after transplant reportedly derived from several hundred expanded graft clones. T-cell numbers and diversity, one year after transplant, stemmed largely from T cells that were newly produced.

Unique molecular identifiers tagged the TCRbeta library. TCRdb reprocessed the PCR reads with MiXCR, giving one entry per CDR3 protein. Of around 440,000 distinct CDR3 sequences listed, 15% to 20% are singletons. The sequenced sample was PBMCs, mostly from graft donor cells, obtained 360 days after TCRalphabeta/CD19-depleted stem cell transplant. V usage is TRBV2 and J usage is TRBJ1-1; weak D call: TRBD1 (6 bases). This TCR was recovered from a boy under two years old who had a stem cell transplant for Wiskott-Aldrich syndrome, so the T cells may come from the graft donor. The CDR3, as DNA: TGTGCCAGCAGAGGGGGGACTGAAGCTTTCTTT. Its translation is CASRGGTEAFF. Looking up the rest from reference TRBV2 and TRBJ1-1 gives the full variable domain: EPEVTQTPSHQVTQMGQEVILRCVPISNHLYFYWYRQILGQKVEFLVSFYNNEISEKSEIFDDQFSVERPDGSNFTLKIRSTKLEDSAMYFCASRGGTEAFFGQGTRLTVV.